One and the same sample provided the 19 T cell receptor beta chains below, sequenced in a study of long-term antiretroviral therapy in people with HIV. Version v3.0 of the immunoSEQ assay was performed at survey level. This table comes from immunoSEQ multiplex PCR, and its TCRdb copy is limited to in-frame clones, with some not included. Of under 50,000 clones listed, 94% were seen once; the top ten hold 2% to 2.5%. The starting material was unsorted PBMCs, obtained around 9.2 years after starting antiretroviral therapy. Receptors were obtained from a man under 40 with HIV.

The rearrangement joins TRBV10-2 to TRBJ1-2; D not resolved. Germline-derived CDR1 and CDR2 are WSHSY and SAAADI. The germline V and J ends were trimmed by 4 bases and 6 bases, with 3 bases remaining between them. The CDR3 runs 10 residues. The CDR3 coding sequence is TGCGCCAGCAGTGGAGATGGCTACACCTTC. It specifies CASSGDGYTF.

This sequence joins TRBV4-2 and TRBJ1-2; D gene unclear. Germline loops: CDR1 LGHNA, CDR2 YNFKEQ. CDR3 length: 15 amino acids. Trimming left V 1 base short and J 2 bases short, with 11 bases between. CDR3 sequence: CASSQVDTANYGYTF. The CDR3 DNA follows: TGTGCCAGCAGCCAAGTCGATACAGCGAACTATGGCTACACCTTC.

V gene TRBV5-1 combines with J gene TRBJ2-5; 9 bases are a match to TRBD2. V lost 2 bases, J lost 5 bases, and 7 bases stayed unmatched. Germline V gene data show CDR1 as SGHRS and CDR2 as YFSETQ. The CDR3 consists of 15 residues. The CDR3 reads CASSFVRGGEETQYF. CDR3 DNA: TGCGCCAGCAGCTTCGTGCGGGGGGGCGAGGAGACCCAGTACTTC.

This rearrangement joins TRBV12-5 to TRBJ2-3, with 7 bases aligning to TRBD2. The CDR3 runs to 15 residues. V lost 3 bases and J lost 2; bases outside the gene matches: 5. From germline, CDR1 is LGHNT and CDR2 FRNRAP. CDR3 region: CASGFTAGNTDTQYF. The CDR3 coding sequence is TGTGCTAGTGGTTTCACAGCGGGAAACACAGATACGCAGTATTTT.

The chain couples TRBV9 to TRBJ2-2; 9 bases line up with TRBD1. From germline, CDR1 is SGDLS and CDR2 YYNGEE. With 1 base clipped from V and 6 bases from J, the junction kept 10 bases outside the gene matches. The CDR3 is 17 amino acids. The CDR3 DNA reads TGTGCCAGCAGCGTACCTGGGACAGGGAAGAAGGCCGGGGAGCTGTTTTTT. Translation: CASSVPGTGKKAGELFF.

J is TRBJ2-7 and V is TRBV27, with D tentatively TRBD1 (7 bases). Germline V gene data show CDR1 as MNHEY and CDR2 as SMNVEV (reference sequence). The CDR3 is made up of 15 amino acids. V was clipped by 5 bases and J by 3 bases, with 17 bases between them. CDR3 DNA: TGTGCCAGCAGTCCCCTCGGAGGGGGCCTCTACGAGCAGTACGTC. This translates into CASSPLGGGLYEQYV.

The DNA for the CDR3 is TGTGCCAGCAGCTCCGGGGACGTCTGGCGGCCCACTGAAGCTTTCTTT. It codes for CASSSGDVWRPTEAFF. The V gene is TRBV7-8, the J gene TRBJ1-1; D might be TRBD1 (5 bases). Germline CDR1 reads SGHVS; CDR2 reads FQNEAQ. There are 16 residues in the CDR3. V was clipped by 4 bases and J by 4 bases, with 19 bases between them.

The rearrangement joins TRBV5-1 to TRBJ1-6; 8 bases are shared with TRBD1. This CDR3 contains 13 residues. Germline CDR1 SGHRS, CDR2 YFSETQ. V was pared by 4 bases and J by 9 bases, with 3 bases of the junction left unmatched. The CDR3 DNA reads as TGCGCCAGCAGCGACGACAGGGGTTCACCCCTCCACTTT. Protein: CASSDDRGSPLHF.

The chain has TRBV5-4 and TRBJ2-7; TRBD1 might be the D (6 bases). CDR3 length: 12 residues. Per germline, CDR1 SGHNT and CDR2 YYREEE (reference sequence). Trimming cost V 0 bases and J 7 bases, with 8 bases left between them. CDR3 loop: CASSLGGREQYV. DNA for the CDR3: TGTGCCAGCAGCTTGGGGGGGCGTGAGCAGTACGTC.

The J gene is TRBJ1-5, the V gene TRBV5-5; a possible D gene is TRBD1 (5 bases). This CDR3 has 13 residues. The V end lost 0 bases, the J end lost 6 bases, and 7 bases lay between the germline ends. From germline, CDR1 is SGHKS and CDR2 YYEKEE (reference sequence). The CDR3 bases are TGTGCCAGCAGCTTGGAAGGGGTTCAGCCCCAGCATTTT. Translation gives CASSLEGVQPQHF.

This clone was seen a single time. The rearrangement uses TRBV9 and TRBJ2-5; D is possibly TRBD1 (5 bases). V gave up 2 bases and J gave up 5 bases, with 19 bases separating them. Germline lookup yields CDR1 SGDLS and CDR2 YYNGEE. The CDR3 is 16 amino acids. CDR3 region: CASSVSTGEGFETQYF. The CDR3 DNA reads TGTGCCAGCAGCGTGTCCACAGGAGAAGGTTTCGAGACCCAGTACTTC.

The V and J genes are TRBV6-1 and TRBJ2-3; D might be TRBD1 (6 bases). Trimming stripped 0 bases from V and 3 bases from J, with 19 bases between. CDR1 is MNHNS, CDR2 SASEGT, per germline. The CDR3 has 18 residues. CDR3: CASSEAASWDTGTDTQYF. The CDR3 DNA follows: TGTGCCAGCAGTGAAGCGGCGAGTTGGGACACGGGGACAGATACGCAGTATTTT.

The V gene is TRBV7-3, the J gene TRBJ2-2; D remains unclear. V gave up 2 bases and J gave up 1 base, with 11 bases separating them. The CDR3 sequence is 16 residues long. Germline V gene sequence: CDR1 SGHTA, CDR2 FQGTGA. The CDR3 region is CASSLEATGNTGELFF. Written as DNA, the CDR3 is TGTGCCAGCAGCTTAGAGGCGACGGGGAACACCGGGGAGCTGTTTTTT.

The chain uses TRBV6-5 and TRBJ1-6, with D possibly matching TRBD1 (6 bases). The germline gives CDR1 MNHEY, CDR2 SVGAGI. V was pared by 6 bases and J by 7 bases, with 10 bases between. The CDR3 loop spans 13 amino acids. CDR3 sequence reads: CASSDRLNSPLHF. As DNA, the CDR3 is TGTGCCAGCAGCGACAGGCTCAATTCACCCCTCCACTTT.

CDR3 bases: TGTGCCAGCAGTGAGGACCGGGGTGGCAATCAGCCCCAGCATTTT. This codes for CASSEDRGGNQPQHF. V gene TRBV6-1 combines with J gene TRBJ1-5; D ambiguous. There are 15 residues in the CDR3. Deletions cut 3 bases from V and 2 bases from J, with 11 bases between. Germline lookup yields CDR1 MNHNS and CDR2 SASEGT.

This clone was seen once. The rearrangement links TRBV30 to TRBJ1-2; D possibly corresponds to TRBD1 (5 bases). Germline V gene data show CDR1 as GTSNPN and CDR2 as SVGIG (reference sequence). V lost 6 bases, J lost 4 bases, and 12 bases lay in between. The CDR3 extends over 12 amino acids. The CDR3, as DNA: TGTGCCTGTAAGGGACCGGGCTATGGCTACACCTTC. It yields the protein CACKGPGYGYTF. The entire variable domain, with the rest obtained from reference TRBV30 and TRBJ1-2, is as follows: SQTIHQWPATLVQPVGSPLSLECTVEGTSNPNLYWYRQAAGRGLQLLFYSVGIGQISSEVPQNLSASRPQDRQFILSSKKLLLSDSGFYLCACKGPGYGYTFGSGTRLTVV.

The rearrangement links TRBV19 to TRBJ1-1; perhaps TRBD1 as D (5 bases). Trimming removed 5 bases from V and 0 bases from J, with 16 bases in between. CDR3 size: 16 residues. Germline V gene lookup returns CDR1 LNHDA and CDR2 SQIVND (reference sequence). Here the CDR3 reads CASSPRGGSMNTEAFF. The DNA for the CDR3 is TGTGCCAGTAGTCCCCGGGGGGGATCCATGAACACTGAAGCTTTCTTT.

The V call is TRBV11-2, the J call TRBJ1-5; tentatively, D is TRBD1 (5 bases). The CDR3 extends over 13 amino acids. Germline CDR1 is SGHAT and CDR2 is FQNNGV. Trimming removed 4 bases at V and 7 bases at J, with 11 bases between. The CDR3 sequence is CASSSGGGQPQHF. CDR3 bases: TGTGCCAGCAGCTCCGGGGGGGGACAGCCCCAGCATTTT. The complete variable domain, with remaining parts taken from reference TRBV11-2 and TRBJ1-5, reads EAGVAQSPRYKIIEKRQSVAFWCNPISGHATLYWYQQILGQGPKLLIQFQNNGVVDDSQLPKDRFSAERLKGVDSTLKIQPAKLEDSAVYLCASSSGGGQPQHFGDGTRLSIL.

The CDR3 loop is CASSGSQVYNEQFF. The CDR3 region has the DNA TGTGCCAGCAGTGGGAGCCAGGTATACAATGAGCAGTTCTTC. The rearrangement joins TRBV19 to TRBJ2-1, with D maybe TRBD2 (5 bases). This CDR3 has 14 amino acids. The V and J ends lost 9 bases and 4 bases respectively, with 16 bases between them. Looked up from germline, CDR1 is LNHDA and CDR2 is SQIVND (reference sequence).